This T cell receptor (beta chain) was found in a study of graft-versus-host responses after intestinal transplantation. For the study at large: Recipients had transplants, and these were multivisceral, liver-intestinal, or isolated intestinal. After anti-thymocyte globulin induction, recipients took tacrolimus and steroids for around three years. The study's findings and limits: Where graft-donor T cell macrochimerism was present, patients had high graft-versus-host to host-versus-graft clonal ratios in allografts. GvH clones were found in recipient marrow; some appeared first in ileum or blood.

Profiled with immunoSEQ multiplex PCR; TCRdb holds only in-frame clones, not every one. This table holds 15,000 to 20,000 clones, roughly 80% found once. Germline V lookup: CDR1 SEHNR, CDR2 FQNEAQ (reference sequence). Trimming left V 5 bases short and J 5 bases short, with 13 bases between. The CDR3 runs to 13 residues. Investigators treated the graft tissue so that it released intraepithelial and lamina propria lymphocytes. Worth noting for this clone: Its antigen is not known.

Sequenced material: ileum tissue, taken around 580 days after intestinal transplantation. This chain connects TRBV7-9 to TRBJ2-7; no clear D. This receptor was identified in a human patient who received an intestinal transplant, so some T cells may come from the graft donor. The CDR3 loop reads CASSRIHRDEQYF. The CDR3 nucleotides are TGTGCCAGCAGCCGGATCCACAGAGACGAGCAGTACTTC.